The 30 T cell receptor beta chains reported below all come from one sample, sequenced in a study of siplizumab effects on memory and regulatory T cells. Antigens of these TCRs are unknown. The data were produced by immunoSEQ multiplex PCR, yet TCRdb's version contains in-frame clones alone and is incomplete. Of about 9,600 clones listed, around 45% are singletons. As described, mixed lymphocyte reaction cells underwent coculture at 37°C for a duration of 5 to 6 days. The sequenced sample consisted of CFSE-low (dividing) CD4+ T cells sorted from an allogeneic mixed lymphocyte reaction. These receptor sequences come from a human donor in good health; the cells came from an allogeneic mixed lymphocyte reaction.

This clone has only a few counts. The V and J genes are TRBV5-4 and TRBJ2-7; weak D call: TRBD2 (6 bases). Trimming removed 4 bases from V and 3 bases from J, with 20 bases in between. Germline V gives CDR1 SGHNT, CDR2 YYREEE (reference sequence). This CDR3 comprises 16 residues. The CDR3 DNA follows: TGTGCCAGCAGCCCATCGACTAGGCAGAGGGGCTACGAGCAGTACTTC. As protein: CASSPSTRQRGYEQYF.

The CDR3 DNA reads TGTGCCAGCAGCGTAGGCCCCACGGGCTTAAACACCATATATTTT. Protein product: CASSVGPTGLNTIYF. The chain links TRBV9 to TRBJ1-3; D not certain. The V end was cut by 0 bases, the J end by 6 bases, with 13 bases between. The germline gives CDR1 SGDLS, CDR2 YYNGEE. This CDR3 is built from 15 residues.

This clone has more than one count but fewer than ten. The chain uses TRBV5-1 and TRBJ2-5; 9 nucleotides agree with TRBD1. Trimming removed 5 bases from V and 5 bases from J; junction bases left unmatched: 7. This CDR3 contains 14 residues. Germline CDR1 is SGHRS and CDR2 is YFSETQ. The CDR3, as DNA: TGCGCCAGCAGATTAACAGGGGGCGAGGAGACCCAGTACTTC. It translates to CASRLTGGEETQYF.

The J gene is TRBJ2-2, the V gene TRBV2; D is possibly TRBD1 (5 bases). This CDR3 has 13 residues. Germline values: CDR1 SNHLY, CDR2 FYNNEI. Trimming pared 6 bases from V and 6 bases from J, leaving 11 bases between. CDR3 in amino acids: CASRSSRAGELFF. The DNA of the CDR3 is TGTGCCAGCAGGTCGAGCAGGGCCGGGGAGCTGTTTTTT.

This chain links TRBV9 with TRBJ2-3; D perhaps matches TRBD2 (5 bases). The CDR3 consists of 19 residues. Trimming took off 0 bases at V and 4 bases at J, with 24 bases between the two ends. Germline CDR1 SGDLS, CDR2 YYNGEE. CDR3 amino acids: CASSVGKSRRTTIADTQYF. Here the CDR3 DNA reads TGTGCCAGCAGCGTAGGTAAAAGTCGGAGGACGACCATCGCAGATACGCAGTATTTT.

This clone was seen a few times. The chain is built from TRBV7-6 and TRBJ2-1; tentative D call: TRBD1 (5 bases). Between the trimmed V and J ends, which lost 1 base and 9 bases, there was a span of 13 bases. Germline V lookup: CDR1 SGHVS, CDR2 FNYEAQ. CDR3 length equals 14 residues. CDR3 region: CASSLELRGSEQFF. CDR3 sequence (DNA): TGTGCCAGCAGCTTAGAATTAAGGGGAAGTGAGCAGTTCTTC.

V usage is TRBV7-9 and J usage is TRBJ1-5, with 8 bases matching TRBD1. Trimming removed 5 bases from V and 3 bases from J; junction bases left unmatched: 12. Germline CDR1 SEHNR, CDR2 FQNEAQ (reference sequence). This CDR3 is built from 17 residues. CDR3 nucleotides: TGTGCCAGCAGCACAGGGGGATCAGGGGAACACAATCAGCCCCAGCATTTT. Translated, it gives CASSTGGSGEHNQPQHF.

The V and J genes are TRBV10-1 and TRBJ1-2; D gene ambiguous. Germline CDR1 and CDR2: WNHNN and SYGVQD (reference sequence). The CDR3 sequence is 16 residues long. The ends were cut back, 2 bases at V and 1 base at J, with 14 bases in the middle. The CDR3 spells CASSERSTALNYGYTF. The DNA of the CDR3 is TGCGCCAGCAGTGAGAGGTCTACAGCCCTTAACTATGGCTACACCTTC.

The gene calls are TRBV7-3 and TRBJ2-2; possibly TRBD1 for D (5 bases). Germline-derived CDR1 and CDR2 are SGHTA and FQGTGA. CDR3 length: 15 residues. V dropped 6 bases and J dropped 5 bases, with 16 bases sitting between them. CDR3 in amino acids: CASRPQGMGTGELFF. The CDR3 bases are TGTGCCAGCAGACCTCAGGGTATGGGGACCGGGGAGCTGTTTTTT.

This clone was observed a few times. Other DNA variants within this sample encode the same CDR3. The V call is TRBV30, the J call TRBJ2-1; D is tentatively TRBD1 or TRBD2 (6 bases each). CDR1 and CDR2 (germline): GTSNPN, SVGIG (reference sequence). Trimming took 3 bases from V and 2 from J, leaving 8 bases between them. The CDR3 loop spans 13 amino acids. The DNA of the CDR3 is TGTGCCTGGAGGGGGGGCACCTACAATGAGCAGTTCTTC. The encoded protein is CAWRGGTYNEQFF.

V and J are TRBV5-4 and TRBJ2-4; D tentatively reads TRBD1 or TRBD2 (5 bases each). Trimming left V 4 bases short and J 6 bases short, with 11 bases between. The CDR3 has 13 residues. Germline V CDR1 and CDR2: SGHNT, YYREEE (reference sequence). CDR3 DNA: TGTGCCAGCAGCGTCCGGGGCGGAAACATTCAGTACTTC. Its translation: CASSVRGGNIQYF.

This chain uses TRBV28 with TRBJ2-4, with D possibly being TRBD1 (6 bases). CDR3 length: 13 residues. The germline gives CDR1 MDHEN, CDR2 SYDVKM. V lost 6 bases to trimming and J lost 6 bases, with 12 bases between them. CDR3 residues: CASSFRGGNIQYF. In DNA form, the CDR3 reads TGTGCCAGCAGCTTCAGGGGTGGAAACATTCAGTACTTC.

This clone was seen a handful of times. The rearrangement joins TRBV20-1 to TRBJ2-7, with D unresolved. CDR3 length: 10 amino acids. The V gene's germline CDR1 is DFQATT and CDR2 SNEGSKA (reference sequence). Trimming cost V 4 bases and J 3 bases, with 4 bases left between them. The CDR3 region is CSATVYEQYF. The CDR3 nucleotides are TGCAGTGCTACGGTCTACGAGCAGTACTTC.

This chain links TRBV28 with TRBJ1-1; 8 bases align to TRBD1. Germline values: CDR1 MDHEN, CDR2 SYDVKM. The CDR3 extends over 16 amino acids. Trimming took 6 bases from V and 0 from J; bases not matched to a gene: 9. CDR3 coding DNA: TGTGCCAGCAGGCCGGACAGGGCCCCAATGAACACTGAAGCTTTCTTT. As protein: CASRPDRAPMNTEAFF.

V usage is TRBV5-5 and J usage is TRBJ2-1, with 13 bases fitting TRBD2. The V and J ends lost 4 bases and 8 bases, in that order; junction bases with no gene match: 12. Germline CDR1 is SGHKS and CDR2 is YYEKEE (reference sequence). CDR3 length equals 17 residues. CDR3 bases: TGTGCCAGCAGCAACCGGAGAGGACTAGCGGGAGTCCATGAGCAGTTCTTC. Residues: CASSNRRGLAGVHEQFF.

The rearrangement joins TRBV28 to TRBJ2-4; the D gene is possibly TRBD1 (6 bases). Germline CDR1 reads MDHEN; CDR2 reads SYDVKM. Trimming removed 7 bases at V and 6 bases at J, with 19 bases between. The CDR3 runs to 15 residues. The DNA of the CDR3 is TGTGCCAGCAAACCAACTAACCCAGGGGTAAACATTCAGTACTTC. It is translated as CASKPTNPGVNIQYF.

The V gene is TRBV5-1, the J gene TRBJ1-1; D ambiguous. CDR1 and CDR2 from the germline V gene are SGHRS and YFSETQ. Trimming shortened V by 4 bases and J by 4 bases, and 8 bases separated the two germline ends. This CDR3 is 12 amino acids long. This CDR3 is CASSVRGTEAFF. CDR3 sequence (DNA): TGCGCCAGCAGCGTCCGGGGCACTGAAGCTTTCTTT.

In this sample, this clone is medium-sized. The J gene is TRBJ1-1, the V gene TRBV19; tentatively, D is TRBD1 (6 bases). Looked up from germline, CDR1 is LNHDA and CDR2 is SQIVND (reference sequence). This CDR3 is 15 amino acids long. The ends were cut back, 6 bases at V and 7 bases at J, with 21 bases in the middle. CDR3 loop: CASSSLTTGAIEAFF. The CDR3 region has the DNA TGTGCCAGTAGCAGCCTGACGACAGGAGCTATTGAAGCTTTCTTT.

V and J are TRBV5-5 and TRBJ2-7; 14 bases match TRBD2. CDR1 is SGHKS, CDR2 YYEKEE, per germline (reference sequence). V gave up 4 bases and J gave up 3 bases; unmatched junction bases: 9. The CDR3 is made up of 17 amino acids. The CDR3 protein is CASSRGLAGGRIYEQYF. DNA for the CDR3: TGTGCCAGCAGCCGTGGACTAGCGGGAGGCCGAATCTACGAGCAGTACTTC.

The rearrangement links TRBV5-1 to TRBJ2-7; 11 bases line up with TRBD2. J was trimmed by 5 bases and V by 0 bases; bases with no gene match: 4. The CDR3 runs to 15 residues. Germline assignment: CDR1 SGHRS and CDR2 YFSETQ. DNA of the CDR3: TGCGCCAGCAGCTTGGTGACTAGCGGGATTAACGAGCAGTACTTC. It codes for CASSLVTSGINEQYF.

This rearrangement joins TRBV28 to TRBJ2-3; possibly TRBD1 for D (6 bases). Trimming shortened V by 6 bases and J by 1 base, and 23 bases separated the two germline ends. Germline CDR1 and CDR2: MDHEN and SYDVKM. The CDR3 covers 18 residues. The CDR3 here is CASSWGPPGAKGTDTQYF. CDR3 DNA sequence: TGTGCCAGCAGCTGGGGACCACCAGGGGCCAAGGGCACAGATACGCAGTATTTT.

The rearrangement joins TRBV30 to TRBJ2-7; 8 bases map to TRBD2. Unmatched junction bases numbered 8, after V lost 8 bases and J lost 5 bases. The germline V gene has CDR1 GTSNPN and CDR2 SVGIG (reference sequence). This CDR3 comprises 12 residues. The CDR3, as DNA: TGTGCCAGCGGGAGAGGCGCCCACGAGCAGTACTTC. Protein sequence: CASGRGAHEQYF.

The chain links TRBV6-1 to TRBJ1-2; a weak D match, TRBD1 (6 bases). The CDR3 runs 15 residues. V was trimmed by 10 bases and J by 3 bases, leaving 21 bases between them. Germline CDR1 is MNHNS and CDR2 is SASEGT. In DNA, the CDR3 is TGTGCCACCCACAGGGTCAGTCGAGGAGACTATGGCTACACCTTC. The encoded protein is CATHRVSRGDYGYTF.

The chain employs TRBV29-1 and TRBJ2-7; unclear D gene. V was pared by 8 bases and J by 0 bases, with 11 bases between. In germline, CDR1 is SQVTM, CDR2 ANQGSEA. The length of the CDR3 is 12 residues. CDR3 protein: CSFLGLSYEQYF. In DNA form, the CDR3 reads TGCAGCTTCTTAGGCCTCTCCTACGAGCAGTACTTC.

V and J are TRBV18 and TRBJ1-1; a possible D gene is TRBD1 (6 bases). The CDR3 spans 11 residues. In germline, CDR1 is KGHSH, CDR2 LQKENI. The ends were cut back, 4 bases at V and 6 bases at J, with 6 bases in the middle. The CDR3 sequence: CASSRQAEAFF. For the CDR3, the DNA is TGTGCCAGCTCACGACAGGCTGAAGCTTTCTTT.

This sequence joins TRBV5-1 and TRBJ1-1; a possible D gene is TRBD1 (6 bases). The CDR3 sequence is 13 residues long. The germline V and J ends were trimmed by 4 bases and 5 bases, with 12 bases remaining between them. CDR1 is SGHRS and CDR2 is YFSETQ in the germline V gene. The CDR3 loop is CASSPTGRTEAFF. Here the CDR3 DNA reads TGCGCCAGCAGCCCCACAGGGCGGACTGAAGCTTTCTTT.

The chain couples TRBV28 to TRBJ2-7, with a possible D match to TRBD2 (5 bases). Germline V gives CDR1 MDHEN, CDR2 SYDVKM. V was trimmed by 1 base and J by 0 bases, leaving 7 bases between them. The CDR3 is 14 amino acids. The CDR3: CASSLLGLSYEQYF. CDR3 nucleotides: TGTGCCAGCAGTTTATTAGGACTCTCCTACGAGCAGTACTTC.

J is TRBJ2-7 and V is TRBV5-5, with no clear D. Trimming took off 0 bases at V and 3 bases at J, with 13 bases between the two ends. Germline V gives CDR1 SGHKS, CDR2 YYEKEE (reference sequence). This CDR3 contains 15 residues. The CDR3 nucleotides read TGTGCCAGCAGCTTGGAGTGGTGGACGTACTACGAGCAGTACTTC. Its translation: CASSLEWWTYYEQYF.

The rearrangement uses TRBV18 and TRBJ1-2; 9 bases are a match to TRBD1. The junction had 3 bases not matched to a gene; V was cut back by 1 base and J by 6 bases. CDR1 is KGHSH and CDR2 is LQKENI in the germline V gene. The CDR3 length is 14 residues. The CDR3 sequence: CASSPRGQGNGYTF. In nucleotides, the CDR3 is TGTGCCAGCTCACCACGGGGACAGGGTAATGGCTACACCTTC.

This clone is medium-sized by share. The chain links TRBV28 to TRBJ1-2, with 7 bases lining up with TRBD1. This CDR3 region has 15 residues. V lost 8 bases, J lost 0 bases, and 9 bases stayed unmatched. The germline V gene has CDR1 MDHEN and CDR2 SYDVKM. The CDR3 protein is CASASDRRANYGYTF. The CDR3 DNA sequence: TGTGCCAGCGCCTCGGACAGGCGGGCTAACTATGGCTACACCTTC.